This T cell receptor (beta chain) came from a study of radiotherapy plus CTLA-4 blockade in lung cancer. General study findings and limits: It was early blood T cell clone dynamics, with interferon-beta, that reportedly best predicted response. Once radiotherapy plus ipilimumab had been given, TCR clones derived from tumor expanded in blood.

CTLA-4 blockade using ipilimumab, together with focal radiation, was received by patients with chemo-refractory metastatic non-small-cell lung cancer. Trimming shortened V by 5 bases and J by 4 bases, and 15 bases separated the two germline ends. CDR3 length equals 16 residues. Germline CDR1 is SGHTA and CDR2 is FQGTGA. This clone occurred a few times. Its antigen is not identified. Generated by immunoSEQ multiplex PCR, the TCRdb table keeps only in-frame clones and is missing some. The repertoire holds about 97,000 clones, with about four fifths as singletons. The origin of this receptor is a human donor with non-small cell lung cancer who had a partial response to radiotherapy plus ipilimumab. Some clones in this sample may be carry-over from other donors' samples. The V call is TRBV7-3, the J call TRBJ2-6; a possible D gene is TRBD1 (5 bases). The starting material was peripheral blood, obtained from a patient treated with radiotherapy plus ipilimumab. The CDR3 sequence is CASSETASFGANVLTF. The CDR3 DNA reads TGTGCCAGCAGCGAGACAGCTTCCTTCGGGGCCAACGTCCTGACTTTC.